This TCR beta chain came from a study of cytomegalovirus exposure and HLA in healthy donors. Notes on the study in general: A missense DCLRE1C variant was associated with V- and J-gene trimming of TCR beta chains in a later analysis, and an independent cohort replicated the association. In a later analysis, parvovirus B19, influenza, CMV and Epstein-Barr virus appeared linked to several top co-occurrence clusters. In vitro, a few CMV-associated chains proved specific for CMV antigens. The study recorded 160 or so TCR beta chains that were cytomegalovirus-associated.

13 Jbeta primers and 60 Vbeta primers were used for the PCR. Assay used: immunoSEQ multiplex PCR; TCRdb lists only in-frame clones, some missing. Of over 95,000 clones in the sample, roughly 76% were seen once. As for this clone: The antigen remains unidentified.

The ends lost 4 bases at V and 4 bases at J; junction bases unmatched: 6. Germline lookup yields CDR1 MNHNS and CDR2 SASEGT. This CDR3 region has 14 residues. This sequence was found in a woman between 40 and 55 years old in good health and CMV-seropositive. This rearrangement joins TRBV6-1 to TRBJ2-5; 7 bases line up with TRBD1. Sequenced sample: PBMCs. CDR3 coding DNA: TGTGCCAGCAGTGCCACAGGGGTGCGAGAGACCCAGTACTTC. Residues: CASSATGVRETQYF.